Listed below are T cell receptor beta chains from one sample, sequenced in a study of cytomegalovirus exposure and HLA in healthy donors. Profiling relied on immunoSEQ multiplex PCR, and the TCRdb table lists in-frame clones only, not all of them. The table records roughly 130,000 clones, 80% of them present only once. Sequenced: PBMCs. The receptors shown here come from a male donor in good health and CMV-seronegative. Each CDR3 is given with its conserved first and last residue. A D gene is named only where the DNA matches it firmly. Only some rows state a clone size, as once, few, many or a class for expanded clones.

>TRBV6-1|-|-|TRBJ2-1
CASSEGLNEQFF
TGTGCCAGCAGTGAAGGTCTCAATGAGCAGTTCTTC
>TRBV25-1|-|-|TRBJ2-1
CASSDIKQDSWQFF
TGTGCCAGCAGTGACATAAAACAGGACAGTTGGCAGTTCTTC
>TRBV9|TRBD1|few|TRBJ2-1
CASKSGTGVFNEQFF
TGTGCCAGTAAATCCGGGACAGGGGTGTTCAATGAGCAGTTCTTC
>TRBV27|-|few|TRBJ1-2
CASSLYRGNGYTF
TGTGCCAGCAGTTTATATAGAGGGAATGGCTACACCTTC
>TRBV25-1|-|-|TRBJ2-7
CASSEFGGGQNYEQYF
TGTGCCAGCAGTGAGTTCGGAGGGGGACAGAACTACGAGCAGTACTTC
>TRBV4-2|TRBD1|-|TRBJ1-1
CASSQDPGTANTEAFF
TGTGCCAGCAGCCAAGACCCCGGGACAGCGAACACTGAAGCTTTCTTT
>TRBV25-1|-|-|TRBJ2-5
CASTEQGHQETQYF
TGTGCCAGCACCGAACAGGGCCACCAAGAGACCCAGTACTTC
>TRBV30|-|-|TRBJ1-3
CAWNSGFSGNTIYF
TGTGCCTGGAACAGTGGGTTCTCTGGAAACACCATATATTTT
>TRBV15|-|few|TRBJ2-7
CATSRDQGYEQYF
TGTGCCACCAGCAGAGATCAGGGCTACGAGCAGTACTTC
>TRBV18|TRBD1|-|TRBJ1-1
CASSPRASDRAPPSTEAFF
TGTGCCAGCTCACCGCGAGCGTCCGACAGGGCCCCTCCCTCCACTGAAGCTTTCTTT
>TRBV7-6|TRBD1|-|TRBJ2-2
CASSHNRDRGPTGELFF
TGTGCCAGCAGCCACAACCGGGACAGGGGGCCCACCGGGGAGCTGTTTTTT
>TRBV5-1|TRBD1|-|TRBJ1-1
CASTQDRGQTEAFF
TGCGCCAGCACCCAGGACAGGGGACAAACTGAAGCTTTCTTT
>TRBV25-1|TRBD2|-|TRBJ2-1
CASSGLAGGEQFF
TGTGCCAGCAGTGGACTGGCGGGAGGGGAACAGTTCTTC
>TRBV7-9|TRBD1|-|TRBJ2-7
CASSFIGTGKSYEQYF
TGTGCCAGCAGCTTCATTGGGACAGGGAAATCATACGAGCAGTACTTC
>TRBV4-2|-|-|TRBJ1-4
CASSQDSAREDEKLFF
TGTGCCAGCAGCCAAGATTCGGCCAGGGAGGATGAAAAACTGTTTTTT